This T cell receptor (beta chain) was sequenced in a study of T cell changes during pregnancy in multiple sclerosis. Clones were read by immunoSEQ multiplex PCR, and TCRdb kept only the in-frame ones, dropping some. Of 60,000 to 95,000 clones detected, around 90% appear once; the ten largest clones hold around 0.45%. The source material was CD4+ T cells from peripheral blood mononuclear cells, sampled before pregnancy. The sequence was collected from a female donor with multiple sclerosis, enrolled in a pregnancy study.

CDR3 DNA sequence: TGCGCCAGCAGCTTGGCCGTAGGGGACTACGAGCAGTACTTC. It encodes CASSLAVGDYEQYF. The rearrangement uses TRBV5-1 and TRBJ2-7, with D possibly TRBD1 on 5 matching bases. The germline V gene has CDR1 SGHRS and CDR2 YFSETQ. V was trimmed by 0 bases and J by 3 bases, leaving 10 bases between them. The CDR3 is 14 amino acids.